The TCR beta chain described here comes from a study of cytomegalovirus exposure and HLA in healthy donors. Overall study: Genetic ancestry analysis placed 75% to 85% of the 398 donors that were genotyped in the Caucasian-associated cluster. The study's findings and limits: An analysis done earlier found most TCR beta V segments productive about 87% or about 30% of the time. Sequencing artifact likely explains a cluster of highly shared sequence variants. CMV serostatus was the sole immune exposure information available.

To note about this clone: Its antigen is not known.

Primers for the PCR totalled 60 Vbeta and 13 Jbeta. Using immunoSEQ multiplex PCR, the repertoire was profiled, and TCRdb retains in-frame clones only, with some absent. Seen in this sample are some 160,000 clones; the ten most common clones hold under 2.5%. The ends were cut back, 2 bases at V and 5 bases at J, with 18 bases in the middle. The CDR3 is 16 residues long. Germline CDR1 is SEHNR and CDR2 is FQNEAQ (reference sequence). The chain couples TRBV7-9 to TRBJ1-1; a weak D match, TRBD1 (6 bases). The source material was PBMCs. This TCR derives from a young man in good health and CMV-seronegative. The CDR3 region is CASSLRLKGGRTEAFF. The CDR3 DNA reads TGTGCCAGCAGCTTACGATTAAAGGGGGGGAGGACTGAAGCTTTCTTT.